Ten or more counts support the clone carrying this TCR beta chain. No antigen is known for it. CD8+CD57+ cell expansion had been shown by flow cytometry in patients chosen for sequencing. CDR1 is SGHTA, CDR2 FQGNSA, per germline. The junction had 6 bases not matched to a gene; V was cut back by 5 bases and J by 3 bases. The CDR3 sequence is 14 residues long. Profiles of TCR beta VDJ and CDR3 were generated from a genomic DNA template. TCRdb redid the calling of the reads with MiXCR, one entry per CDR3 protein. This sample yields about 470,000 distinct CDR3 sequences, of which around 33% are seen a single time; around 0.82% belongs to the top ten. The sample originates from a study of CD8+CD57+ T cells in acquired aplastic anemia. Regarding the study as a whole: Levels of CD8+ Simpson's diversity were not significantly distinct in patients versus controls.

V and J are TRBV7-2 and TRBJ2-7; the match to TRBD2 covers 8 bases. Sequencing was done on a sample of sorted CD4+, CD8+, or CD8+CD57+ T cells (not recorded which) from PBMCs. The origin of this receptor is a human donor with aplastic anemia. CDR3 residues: CASSPGGGVYEQYF. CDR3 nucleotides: TGTGCCAGCAGCCCCGGGGGGGGCGTCTACGAGCAGTACTTC.